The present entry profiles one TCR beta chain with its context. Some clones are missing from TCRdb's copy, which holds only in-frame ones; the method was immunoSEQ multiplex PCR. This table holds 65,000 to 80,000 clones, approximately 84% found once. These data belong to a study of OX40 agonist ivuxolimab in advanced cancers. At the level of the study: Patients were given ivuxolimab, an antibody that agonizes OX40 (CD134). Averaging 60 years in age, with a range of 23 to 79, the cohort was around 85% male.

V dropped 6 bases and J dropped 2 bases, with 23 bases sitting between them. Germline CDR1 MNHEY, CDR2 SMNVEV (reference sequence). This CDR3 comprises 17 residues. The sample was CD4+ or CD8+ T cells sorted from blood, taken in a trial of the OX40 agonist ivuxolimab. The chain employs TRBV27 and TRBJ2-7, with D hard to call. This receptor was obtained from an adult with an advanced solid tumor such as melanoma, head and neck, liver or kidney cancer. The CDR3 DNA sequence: TGTGCCAGCAGAAAATTGCTACTTAGGGCGGATACCTACGAGCAGTACTTC. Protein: CASRKLLLRADTYEQYF.